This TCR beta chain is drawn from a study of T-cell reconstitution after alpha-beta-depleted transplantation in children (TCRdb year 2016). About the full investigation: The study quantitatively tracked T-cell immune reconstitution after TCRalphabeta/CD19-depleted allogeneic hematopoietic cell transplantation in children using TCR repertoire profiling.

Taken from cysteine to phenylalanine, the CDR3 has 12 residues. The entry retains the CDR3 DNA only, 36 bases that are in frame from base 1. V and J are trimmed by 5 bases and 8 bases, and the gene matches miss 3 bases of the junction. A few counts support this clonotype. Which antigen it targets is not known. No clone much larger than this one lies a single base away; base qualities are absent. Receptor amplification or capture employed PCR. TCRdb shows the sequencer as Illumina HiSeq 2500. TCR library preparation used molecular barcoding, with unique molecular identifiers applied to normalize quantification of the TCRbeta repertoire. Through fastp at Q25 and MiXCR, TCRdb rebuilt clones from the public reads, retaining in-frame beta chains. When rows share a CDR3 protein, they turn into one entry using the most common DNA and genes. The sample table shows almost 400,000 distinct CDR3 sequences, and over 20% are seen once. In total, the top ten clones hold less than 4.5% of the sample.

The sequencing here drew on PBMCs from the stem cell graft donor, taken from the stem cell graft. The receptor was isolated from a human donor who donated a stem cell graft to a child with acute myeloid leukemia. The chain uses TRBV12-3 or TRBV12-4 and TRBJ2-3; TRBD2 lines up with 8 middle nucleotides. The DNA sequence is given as TGTGCCAGCAGTCGGGGGGGGAGTACGCAGTATTTT. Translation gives CASSRGGSTQYF.